The 21 T cell receptor beta chains presented below share a single source sample, sequenced in a study of blood T cell repertoires in COVID-19. Data came from immunoSEQ multiplex PCR; TCRdb stores just in-frame clones and leaves some out. In the table there are about 400,000 clones, approximately 86% of which are singletons. Sequencing was performed on PBMCs or T cells enriched from blood (not recorded which). The receptor source for this set is a woman aged 40 to 49 with acute COVID-19.

This CDR3 reads CASSWSSGGINEQFF. The CDR3 nucleotides read TGTGCCAGCAGCTGGAGTAGCGGGGGAATAAATGAGCAGTTCTTC. The J gene is TRBJ2-1, the V gene TRBV7-9; TRBD2 matches 9 bases. The CDR3 contains 15 residues. CDR1 is SEHNR, CDR2 FQNEAQ, per germline (reference sequence). Trimming cost V 4 bases and J 7 bases; bases outside gene matches: 8.

The rearrangement uses TRBV3-1 (or the pseudogene TRBV3-2) and TRBJ2-5, with D perhaps TRBD2 (5 bases). The germline V gene has CDR1 LGHDT and CDR2 YNNKEL (reference sequence). This CDR3 is 14 amino acids long. The germline V and J ends were trimmed by 2 bases and 1 base, with 8 bases remaining between them. CDR3 amino acids: CASSQLAVQETQYF. The CDR3 nucleotides are TGTGCCAGCAGCCAACTAGCTGTCCAAGAGACCCAGTACTTC.

The V call is TRBV5-1, the J call TRBJ2-3, with D maybe TRBD1 (5 bases). Trimming cost V 4 bases and J 1 base, with 16 bases left between them. The CDR3 has 16 amino acids. CDR1 is SGHRS, CDR2 YFSETQ, per germline. The CDR3, as DNA: TGCGCCAGCAGCAGGGGTGGGGATTGGGGCACAGATACGCAGTATTTT. As protein: CASSRGGDWGTDTQYF. The full variable domain, with the rest looked up from reference TRBV5-1 and TRBJ2-3, is KAGVTQTPRYLIKTRGQQVTLSCSPISGHRSVSWYQQTPGQGLQFLFEYFSETQRNKGNFPGRFSGRQFSNSRSEMNVSTLELGDSALYLCASSRGGDWGTDTQYFGPGTRLTVL.

The chain couples TRBV5-4 to TRBJ1-6; TRBD1 aligns across 10 bases. Germline V gene lookup returns CDR1 SGHNT and CDR2 YYREEE (reference sequence). The CDR3 length is 15 residues. Trimming cost V 2 bases and J 10 bases; bases outside gene matches: 6. CDR3 protein: CASSLRTGGVSPLHF. CDR3 sequence (DNA): TGTGCCAGCAGCTTAAGGACAGGGGGAGTATCACCCCTCCACTTT. The full variable domain, in which reference TRBV5-4 and TRBJ1-6 provide the parts outside the CDR3, is ETGVTQSPTHLIKTRGQQVTLRCSSQSGHNTVSWYQQALGQGPQFIFQYYREEENGRGNFPPRFSGLQFPNYSSELNVNALELDDSALYLCASSLRTGGVSPLHFGNGTRLTVT.

The rearrangement joins TRBV10-3 to TRBJ1-6; 9 bases are a match to TRBD1. V gave up 4 bases and J gave up 3 bases; unmatched junction bases: 7. Germline V gene data show CDR1 as ENHRY and CDR2 as SYGVKD. The CDR3 covers 17 residues. The CDR3 sequence is CAISVGTGIVYNSPLHF. CDR3 coding DNA: TGTGCCATCAGTGTAGGGACAGGGATAGTCTATAATTCACCCCTCCACTTT.

The chain has TRBV3-1 (or the pseudogene TRBV3-2) and TRBJ2-5, with D tentatively TRBD1 (5 bases). Germline CDR1 reads LGHDT; CDR2 reads YNNKEL (reference sequence). V was pared by 4 bases and J by 4 bases, with 10 bases between. This CDR3 has 13 amino acids. CDR3 in amino acids: CASSPLGAETQYF. In nucleotides, the CDR3 is TGTGCCAGCAGCCCCCTAGGGGCAGAGACCCAGTACTTC.

The chain is built from TRBV13 and TRBJ2-3, with 8 bases that match TRBD2. The CDR3 runs to 15 residues. Germline V gene lookup returns CDR1 PRHDT and CDR2 FYEKMQ (reference sequence). V lost 3 bases to trimming and J lost 3 bases; unmatched junction nucleotides: 5. CDR3 DNA sequence: TGTGCCAGCAGCTTCAGCGGGGGCAGGACAGATACGCAGTATTTT. It yields the protein CASSFSGGRTDTQYF.

The J gene is TRBJ2-1, the V gene TRBV3-1 (or the pseudogene TRBV3-2), with 14 bases that match TRBD2. V gave up 4 bases and J gave up 0 bases; unmatched junction bases: 8. The CDR3 has 19 residues. Germline-derived CDR1 and CDR2 are LGHDT and YNNKEL (reference sequence). The CDR3 coding sequence is TGTGCCAGCAGCCCTTACGGGACTAGCGGGGGTCGCTCCTACAATGAGCAGTTCTTC. This sequence encodes CASSPYGTSGGRSYNEQFF.

This chain connects TRBV29-1 to TRBJ1-2; the D gene is possibly TRBD1 (5 bases). This CDR3 has 13 residues. Germline V gene lookup returns CDR1 SQVTM and CDR2 ANQGSEA. Between the trimmed V and J ends, which lost 7 bases and 5 bases, there was a span of 17 bases. The CDR3 loop is CSADFGGWYGYTF. In DNA, the CDR3 is TGCAGCGCGGATTTCGGGGGGTGGTATGGCTACACCTTC.

This chain connects TRBV5-6 to TRBJ1-2; 10 positions agree with TRBD1. V shed 3 bases, J shed 6 bases, and the junction held 11 bases outside the gene matches. Germline-derived CDR1 and CDR2 are SGHDT and YYEEEE. The CDR3 spans 16 residues. CDR3 sequence reads: CASSSETTGGMNGYTF. CDR3 sequence (DNA): TGTGCCAGCAGCTCCGAGACGACAGGGGGCATGAATGGCTACACCTTC.

The genes are TRBV7-9 and TRBJ1-4, with D perhaps matching TRBD1 (5 bases). V lost 1 base and J lost 7, with 13 bases in between. The V gene's germline CDR1 is SEHNR and CDR2 FQNEAQ (reference sequence). This CDR3 has 15 residues. The DNA of the CDR3 is TGTGCCAGCAGCTTAGGTTCAGGCGGGGGTGAAAAACTGTTTTTT. It encodes CASSLGSGGGEKLFF.

The CDR3: CASTGATGILYEQYF. DNA for the CDR3: TGTGCCAGCACAGGGGCAACCGGGATCCTCTACGAGCAGTACTTC. The gene calls are TRBV2 and TRBJ2-7, with D possibly TRBD1 on 6 matching bases. Germline CDR1 is SNHLY and CDR2 is FYNNEI. The V gene lost 7 bases and the J gene lost 3 bases, with 19 bases spanning the gap. The CDR3 has 15 residues.

This chain links TRBV7-9 with TRBJ2-1; 9 bases map to TRBD1. CDR1 is SEHNR and CDR2 is FQNEAQ in the germline V gene (reference sequence). The V and J ends lost 3 bases and 0 bases, in that order; junction bases with no gene match: 3. CDR3 length: 16 amino acids. In DNA, the CDR3 is TGTGCCAGCAGCTTGCGACAGGGGGGCTCCTACAATGAGCAGTTCTTC. It encodes CASSLRQGGSYNEQFF.

V usage is TRBV2 and J usage is TRBJ2-7; TRBD1 aligns across 7 bases. The CDR3 contains 17 residues. The junction had 16 bases not matched to a gene; V was cut back by 8 bases and J by 0 bases. The germline CDR1 and CDR2 sequences are SNHLY and FYNNEI. CDR3 nucleotides: TGTGCCAGCCCGATTTTTGGCGACGACAGGGACTCCTACGAGCAGTACTTC. Translation: CASPIFGDDRDSYEQYF.

The V and J genes are TRBV29-1 and TRBJ2-3, with 7 bases that match TRBD2. The length of the CDR3 is 14 residues. Germline CDR1 SQVTM, CDR2 ANQGSEA. V dropped 7 bases and J dropped 4; count of bases not matched to a gene: 11. The CDR3 DNA reads TGCAGCGCTGGGGGGGGGACCCCACCAGATACGCAGTATTTT. As protein: CSAGGGTPPDTQYF.

V usage is TRBV29-1 and J usage is TRBJ1-2; a possible D gene is TRBD1 (5 bases). The length of the CDR3 is 14 residues. Germline loops: CDR1 SQVTM, CDR2 ANQGSEA. Deletions cut 7 bases from V and 7 bases from J, with 22 bases between. In DNA form, the CDR3 reads TGCAGCGGCGAGGGGACTTTGCACTTGGGTGGCTACACCTTC. This sequence encodes CSGEGTLHLGGYTF. Looking up the rest from reference TRBV29-1 and TRBJ1-2 gives the full variable domain: SAVISQKPSRDICQRGTSLTIQCQVDSQVTMMFWYRQQPGQSLTLIATANQGSEATYESGFVIDKFPISRPNLTFSTLTVSNMSPEDSSIYLCSGEGTLHLGGYTFGSGTRLTVV.

J is TRBJ1-1 and V is TRBV27; tentatively, D is TRBD1 (6 bases). Germline loops: CDR1 MNHEY, CDR2 SMNVEV (reference sequence). The V end lost 4 bases, the J end lost 1 base, and 13 bases lay between the germline ends. CDR3 length: 15 residues. Written as DNA, the CDR3 is TGTGCCAGCAGTTACTCGACAGGCCGGAACACTGAAGCTTTCTTT. It codes for CASSYSTGRNTEAFF.

The chain recombines TRBV25-1 with TRBJ1-1; 9 bases align to TRBD1. V lost 3 bases, J lost 1 base, and 3 bases stayed unmatched. Germline CDR1 is MGHDK and CDR2 is SYGVNS. The CDR3 sequence is 15 residues long. The CDR3 is CASSDPGQGNTEAFF. The CDR3 DNA follows: TGTGCCAGCAGTGATCCGGGACAGGGGAACACTGAAGCTTTCTTT.

The J gene is TRBJ1-4, the V gene TRBV28; D is perhaps TRBD1 (6 bases). V was cut by 6 bases and J by 3 bases, with 20 bases left in between. The CDR3 length is 17 residues. CDR1 and CDR2 (germline): MDHEN, SYDVKM. CDR3 DNA: TGTGCCAGCAGCCACGCAGGGGAAGGTGCGTCTAATGAAAAACTGTTTTTT. This encodes CASSHAGEGASNEKLFF.

CDR3 bases: TGTGCCAGCAGCAAAGACAGTAATCAGCCCCAGCATTTT. It encodes CASSKDSNQPQHF. This sequence joins TRBV21-1 and TRBJ1-5; the table's D call of TRBD1 was not tested on the DNA. TRBV21-1 is a listed pseudogene. The CDR3 extends over 13 amino acids.

CDR3 nucleotides: TGCGCCAGCAGCTTGGGGGCCTCGAACCGCAACTATGGCTACACCTTC. Its translation is CASSLGASNRNYGYTF. The chain employs TRBV5-1 and TRBJ1-2; D call uncertain. The germline V gene encodes CDR1 SGHRS and CDR2 YFSETQ. The CDR3 extends over 16 amino acids. Trimming shortened V by 0 bases and J by 2 bases, and 14 bases separated the two germline ends. The full variable domain, in which reference TRBV5-1 and TRBJ1-2 provide the parts outside the CDR3, is KAGVTQTPRYLIKTRGQQVTLSCSPISGHRSVSWYQQTPGQGLQFLFEYFSETQRNKGNFPGRFSGRQFSNSRSEMNVSTLELGDSALYLCASSLGASNRNYGYTFGSGTRLTVV.